The present T cell receptor (beta chain) was sequenced within a study of blood T cell repertoires in COVID-19. In the original workflow: How many nucleated cells were present was estimated from reference gene primer amplification. Libraries were prepared by immunoSEQ multiplex PCR; TCRdb keeps only in-frame clonotypes and omits some of them. Clonal size and the V and J genes are those of that table, whereas D and trimming came from the DNA. The sample consists of approximately 130,000 clones, around 86% of them appearing once. V lost 5 bases to trimming and J lost 1 base, with 8 bases between them. In germline, CDR1 is LNHDA, CDR2 SQIVND (reference sequence). This CDR3 region has 13 residues. At least ten counts were recorded for this clone. Cohorts were determined from participant-reported clinical history. Cohort 3 recovered donors had two negative PCRs, clearance, or symptom resolution.

This chain uses TRBV19 with TRBJ2-5; TRBD2 might be the D (5 bases). Sequencing was carried out using PBMCs or T cells enriched from blood (not recorded which). This sequence was found in a man aged 25 to 40 who had recovered from COVID-19. CDR3: CASSEDFQETQYF. Written as DNA, the CDR3 is TGTGCCAGTAGTGAGGACTTCCAAGAGACCCAGTACTTC.